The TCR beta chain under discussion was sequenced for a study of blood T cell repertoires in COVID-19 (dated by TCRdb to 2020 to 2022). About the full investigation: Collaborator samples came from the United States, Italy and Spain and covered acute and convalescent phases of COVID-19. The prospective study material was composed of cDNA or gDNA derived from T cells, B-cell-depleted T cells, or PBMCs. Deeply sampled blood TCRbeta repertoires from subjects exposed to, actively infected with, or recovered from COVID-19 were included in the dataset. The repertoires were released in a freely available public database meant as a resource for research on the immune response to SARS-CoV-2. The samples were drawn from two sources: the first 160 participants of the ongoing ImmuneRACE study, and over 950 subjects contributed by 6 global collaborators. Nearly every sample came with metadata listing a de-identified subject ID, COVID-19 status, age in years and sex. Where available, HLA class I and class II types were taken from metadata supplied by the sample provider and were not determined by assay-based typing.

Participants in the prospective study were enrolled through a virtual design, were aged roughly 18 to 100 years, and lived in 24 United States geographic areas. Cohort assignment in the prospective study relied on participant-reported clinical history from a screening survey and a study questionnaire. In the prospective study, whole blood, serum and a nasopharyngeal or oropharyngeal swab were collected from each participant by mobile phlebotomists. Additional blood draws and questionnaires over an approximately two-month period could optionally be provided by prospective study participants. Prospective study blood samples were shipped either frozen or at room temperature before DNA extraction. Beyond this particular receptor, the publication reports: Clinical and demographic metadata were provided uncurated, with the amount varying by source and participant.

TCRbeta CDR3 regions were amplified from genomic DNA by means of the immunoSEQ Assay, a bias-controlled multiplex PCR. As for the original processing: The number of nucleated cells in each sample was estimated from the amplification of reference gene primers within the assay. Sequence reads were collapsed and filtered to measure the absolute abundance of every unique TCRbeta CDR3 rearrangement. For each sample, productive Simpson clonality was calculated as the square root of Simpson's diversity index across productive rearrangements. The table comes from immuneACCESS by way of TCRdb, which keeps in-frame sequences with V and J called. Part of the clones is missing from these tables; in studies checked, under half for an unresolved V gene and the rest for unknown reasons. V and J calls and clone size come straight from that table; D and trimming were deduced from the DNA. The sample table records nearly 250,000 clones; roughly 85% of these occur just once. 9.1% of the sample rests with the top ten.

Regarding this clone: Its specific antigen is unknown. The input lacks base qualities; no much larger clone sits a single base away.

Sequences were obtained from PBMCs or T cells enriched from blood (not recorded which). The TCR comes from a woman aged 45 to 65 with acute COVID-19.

The CDR3 reads as follows: CASSLDPQGSYEQYF. The sequenced DNA: TGTGCCAGCAGCTTAGACCCCCAGGGAAGCTACGAGCAGTACTTC. This chain joins TRBV11-2 to TRBJ2-7; the best D guess is TRBD1, with 5 bases matching. A distance of 12 bases separates the germline ends of V and J, which lose 0 bases and 3 bases respectively. From a lookup of the germline V gene, CDR1 and CDR2 are SGHAT and FQNNGV. From cysteine to phenylalanine, the CDR3 is 15 amino acids long. The kept DNA is CDR3 alone, 45 bases in frame from the first base. Outside the CDR3, residues come from the reference TRBV11-2 and TRBJ2-7 proteins, so the full variable domain is: EAGVAQSPRYKIIEKRQSVAFWCNPISGHATLYWYQQILGQGPKLLIQFQNNGVVDDSQLPKDRFSAERLKGVDSTLKIQPAKLEDSAVYLCASSLDPQGSYEQYFGPGTRLTVT.